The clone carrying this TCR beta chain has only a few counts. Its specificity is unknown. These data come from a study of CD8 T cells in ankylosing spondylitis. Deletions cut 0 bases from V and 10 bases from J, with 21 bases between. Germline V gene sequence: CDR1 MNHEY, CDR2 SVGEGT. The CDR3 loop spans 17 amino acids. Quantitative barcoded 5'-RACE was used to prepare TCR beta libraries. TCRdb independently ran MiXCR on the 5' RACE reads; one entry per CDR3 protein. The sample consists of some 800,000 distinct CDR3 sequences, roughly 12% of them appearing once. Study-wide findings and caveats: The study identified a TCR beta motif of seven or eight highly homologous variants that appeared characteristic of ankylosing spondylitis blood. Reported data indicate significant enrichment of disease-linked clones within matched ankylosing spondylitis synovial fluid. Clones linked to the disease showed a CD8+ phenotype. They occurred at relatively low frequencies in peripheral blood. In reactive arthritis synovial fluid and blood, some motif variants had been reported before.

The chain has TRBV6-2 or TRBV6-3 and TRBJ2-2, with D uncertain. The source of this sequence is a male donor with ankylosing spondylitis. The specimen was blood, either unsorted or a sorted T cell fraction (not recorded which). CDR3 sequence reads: CASSYSSLVYLPEELFF. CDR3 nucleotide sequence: TGTGCCAGCAGTTACTCCTCGTTGGTGTACCTGCCCGAGGAGCTGTTTTTT.